The next 20 T cell receptor beta chains were all read from a single sample in a study of Graves' ophthalmopathy and Graves' hyperthyroidism. The authors amplified TCR beta CDR3 regions, and they did so from RNA transcripts for repertoire sequencing. An initial RT-PCR round employing HTBI primers preceded a second-round multiplex PCR. TCRdb ran MiXCR on the multiplex PCR reads and lists one entry per CDR3 protein. The sample shows 660,000 or so distinct CDR3 sequences, about 40% of them seen only once. Material: peripheral blood. These TCRs come from an adult man with Graves' ophthalmopathy.

In its sample, this clonotype was seen once. The gene calls are TRBV25-1 and TRBJ2-5, with D perhaps assigned TRBD1 or TRBD2 (5 bases each). This CDR3 is built from 16 residues. Trimming removed 3 bases from V and 7 bases from J, with 21 bases in between. In germline, CDR1 is MGHDK, CDR2 SYGVNS. DNA of the CDR3: TGTGCCAGCAGTGATCCTCATGACCGGGGCATGGGGACCCAGTACTTC. The encoded protein is CASSDPHDRGMGTQYF.

This clonotype came up a few times. The gene calls are TRBV6-5 and TRBJ2-7; TRBD2 is a possible D gene (6 bases). This CDR3 has 17 residues. The V end lost 0 bases, the J end lost 0 bases, and 15 bases lay between the germline ends. Germline lookup yields CDR1 MNHEY and CDR2 SVGAGI. The CDR3 DNA sequence: TGTGCCAGCAGTTACTCCAAACCTAGCGCAACCTCCTACGAGCAGTACTTC. It translates to CASSYSKPSATSYEQYF.

This clonotype has at least ten counts. This chain joins TRBV29-1 and TRBJ1-1, with D possibly matching TRBD1 (5 bases). The CDR3 loop spans 12 amino acids. Germline V gene data show CDR1 as SQVTM and CDR2 as ANQGSEA. V was pared by 6 bases and J by 4 bases, with 12 bases between. The CDR3 is CSVGPGPTEAFF. The DNA for the CDR3 is TGCAGCGTCGGACCGGGGCCCACTGAAGCTTTCTTT.

As regards this clonotype: Lacking the conserved final phenylalanine or tryptophan, this CDR3 likely reflects a read error. The chain is built from TRBV10-3 and TRBJ2-6; D is undetermined. The CDR3 covers 17 residues. From germline, CDR1 is ENHRY and CDR2 SYGVKD. The CDR3 loop is CAICESLTVSGANVLTY. CDR3 sequence (DNA): TGTGCCATCTGTGAGTCTTTGACGGTCTCTGGGGCCAACGTCCTGACTTAC.

V and J are TRBV2 and TRBJ2-7; 8 positions agree with TRBD2. In germline, CDR1 is SNHLY, CDR2 FYNNEI. The CDR3 loop spans 15 amino acids. J lost 7 bases, V lost 8 bases, and 16 bases had no gene match. The CDR3 DNA reads as TGTGCCAGCGGCCCACCGCAGCGGGGGAAGCGTGAGCAGTACTTC. It encodes CASGPPQRGKREQYF.

The chain combines TRBV19 with TRBJ2-7, with D unresolved. The germline V gene has CDR1 LNHDA and CDR2 SQIVND (reference sequence). This CDR3 has 15 residues. V shed 4 bases and J shed 6 bases, with 19 bases lying between them. The DNA of the CDR3 is TGTGCCAGTAGTACACTAACCGACCCTGCTAGCGAGCAGTACTTC. As protein: CASSTLTDPASEQYF.

The rearrangement uses TRBV20-1 and TRBJ1-4; a possible D gene is TRBD1 (5 bases). The CDR3 has 14 residues. Per germline, CDR1 DFQATT and CDR2 SNEGSKA (reference sequence). V lost 0 bases and J 4 bases, leaving 9 bases between the germline ends. The CDR3 bases are TGCAGTGCTAGAGAAGTCCAGGGTAATGAAAAACTGTTTTTT. This gives the protein CSAREVQGNEKLFF.

This clonotype has a handful of counts. The chain has TRBV5-5 and TRBJ2-5, with TRBD2 matching 7 bases. CDR1 SGHKS and CDR2 YYEKEE come from the germline V gene (reference sequence). V shed 10 bases, J shed 5 bases, and the junction held 11 bases outside the gene matches. This CDR3 region has 13 residues. The CDR3 coding sequence is TGTGCCTGGAACACCCCGGGGGGTGAGACCCAGTACTTC. It yields the protein CAWNTPGGETQYF.

This clonotype was seen many times. The chain employs TRBV20-1 and TRBJ1-5; 9 bases agree with TRBD1. Losses at the gene ends were 5 bases for V and 8 bases for J; bases not matched to a gene: 4. Germline loops: CDR1 DFQATT, CDR2 SNEGSKA (reference sequence). The CDR3 length is 12 residues. The CDR3 here is CSASGTGKPQHF. CDR3 bases: TGCAGTGCTTCCGGGACAGGGAAGCCCCAGCATTTT.

The rearrangement links TRBV4-2 to TRBJ1-4; 8 nucleotides align to TRBD1. CDR1 is LGHNA and CDR2 is YNFKEQ in the germline V gene. Trimming at V came to 1 base and at J to 2 bases, leaving 3 bases not matched to a gene. The CDR3 covers 16 residues. CDR3 nucleotides: TGTGCCAGCAGCCAAGCACAGGGGGAGACTAATGAAAAACTGTTTTTT. It translates to CASSQAQGETNEKLFF.

This clonotype was counted a few times. At one end the junction does not follow the germline gene, possibly because of a read error. The V call is TRBV10-3, the J call TRBJ1-6; tentatively, D is TRBD1 (5 bases). The germline V gene has CDR1 ENHRY and CDR2 SYGVKD. This CDR3 spans 15 amino acids. For the CDR3, the DNA is TGTGCCAGCAGTTACTCGGGACCTCTGAATTCACCCCTCCACTTT. Encoded protein: CASSYSGPLNSPLHF.

V and J are TRBV2 and TRBJ2-3; TRBD2 might be the D (7 bases). The CDR3 consists of 16 residues. Trimming removed 6 bases at V and 0 bases at J, with 16 bases between. CDR1 and CDR2 from the germline V gene are SNHLY and FYNNEI. In nucleotides, the CDR3 is TGTGCCAGCAGCGACCTCCCGGGGGGCAGCACAGATACGCAGTATTTT. This translates into CASSDLPGGSTDTQYF.

This clonotype appeared a few times. The chain has TRBV13 and TRBJ2-2, with TRBD1 as a possible D gene (5 bases). Trimming pared 6 bases from V and 6 bases from J, leaving 17 bases between. Germline CDR1 and CDR2: PRHDT and FYEKMQ (reference sequence). The CDR3 extends over 15 amino acids. CDR3 sequence (DNA): TGTGCCAGCAGTGGACACATTTTTGTTTCCGGGGAGCTGTTTTTT. This translates into CASSGHIFVSGELFF. Using reference TRBV13 and TRBJ2-2 for the parts outside the CDR3, the full variable domain is AAGVIQSPRHLIKEKRETATLKCYPIPRHDTVYWYQQGPGQDPQFLISFYEKMQSDKGSIPDRFSAQQFSDYHSELNMSSLELGDSALYFCASSGHIFVSGELFFGEGSRLTVL.

The chain links TRBV24-1 to TRBJ1-5; no definite D call. The length of the CDR3 is 14 residues. CDR1 KGHDR and CDR2 SFDVKD come from the germline V gene. Trimming took off 11 bases at V and 7 bases at J, with 20 bases between the two ends. The CDR3, as DNA: TGTGCCAGCTCACCATCCAAGTCTCGGCAGCCCCAGCATTTT. It translates to CASSPSKSRQPQHF.

The rearrangement joins TRBV5-1 to TRBJ1-5, with D possibly being TRBD1 (6 bases). The CDR3 length is 18 residues. From germline, CDR1 is SGHRS and CDR2 YFSETQ. V was trimmed by 4 bases and J by 6 bases, leaving 26 bases between them. DNA for the CDR3: TGCGCCAGCAGCCCGATGACAGGTTTAGGGGGGTCGGGTCAGCCCCAGCATTTT. This encodes CASSPMTGLGGSGQPQHF.

The sample holds many counts of this clonotype. The chain employs TRBV15 and TRBJ1-6; 7 bases agree with TRBD1. There are 15 residues in the CDR3. V dropped 0 bases and J dropped 5; count of bases not matched to a gene: 1. Germline V gives CDR1 LNHNV, CDR2 YYDKDF (reference sequence). The CDR3 bases are TGTGCCACCAGCAGAGATCAGGGGGATAATTCACCCCTCCACTTT. It is translated as CATSRDQGDNSPLHF.

This clonotype appeared many times. This sequence joins TRBV7-9 and TRBJ1-2, with a tentative D call TRBD1 (5 bases). V shed 4 bases and J shed 2 bases, with 14 bases lying between them. Per germline, CDR1 SEHNR and CDR2 FQNEAQ (reference sequence). The CDR3 spans 15 residues. As DNA, the CDR3 is TGTGCCAGCAGCTCGACGGGACGGGTGAACTATGGCTACACCTTC. It yields the protein CASSSTGRVNYGYTF.

The sample holds many counts of this clonotype. The chain carries TRBV27 and TRBJ1-2, with D possibly being TRBD1 (5 bases). Germline lookup yields CDR1 MNHEY and CDR2 SMNVEV (reference sequence). V lost 0 bases and J 6 bases, leaving 8 bases between the germline ends. There are 13 residues in the CDR3. The CDR3 DNA reads as TGTGCCAGCAGTTTATCCGCAGGGAATGGCTACACCTTC. This sequence encodes CASSLSAGNGYTF.

The genes are TRBV6-2 or TRBV6-3 and TRBJ2-7; D is possibly TRBD1 (7 bases). This CDR3 has 14 amino acids. V shed 10 bases and J shed 3 bases, with 19 bases lying between them. The germline CDR1 and CDR2 sequences are MNHEY and SVGEGT. The DNA of the CDR3 is TGTGCCACTCGGGGGACCGCAGGGGGCTACGAGCAGTACTTC. Translation gives CATRGTAGGYEQYF.

This clonotype was seen many times. The rearrangement links TRBV20-1 to TRBJ2-7; D is unclear. CDR1 is DFQATT and CDR2 is SNEGSKA in the germline V gene (reference sequence). V was shortened by 6 bases and J by 0 bases, with 12 bases between the two germline ends. The CDR3 has 13 residues. Here the CDR3 reads CSALSRSSYEQYF. CDR3 nucleotide sequence: TGCAGTGCCCTAAGCAGGAGCTCCTACGAGCAGTACTTC.